The 25 T cell receptor beta chains presented below share a single source sample, sequenced in a study of shared clonotypes between healthy human individuals. CD8 cells regarded as naive lacked CD45RO, were positively chosen for CCR7, and omitted terminally differentiated effector memory CD45RA+ cells. Measured with immunoSEQ multiplex PCR; TCRdb has only the in-frame clones, and not every one. The sample holds roughly 810,000 clones; about 96% are singletons and the top ten take less than 0.25%. The specimen was naive CD8+ T cells sorted from blood. The receptor source for this set is a man younger than 45 in good health.

The V gene is TRBV27, the J gene TRBJ2-1; D is possibly TRBD1 (6 bases). The germline gives CDR1 MNHEY, CDR2 SMNVEV (reference sequence). The CDR3 extends over 12 amino acids. V was cut by 3 bases and J by 10 bases, with 10 bases left in between. The DNA of the CDR3 is TGTGCCAGCAGTTTTACAGGGTACGAGCAGTTCTTC. Amino acids: CASSFTGYEQFF.

This chain links TRBV6-5 with TRBJ1-1; D possibly corresponds to TRBD1 (5 bases). Germline loops: CDR1 MNHEY, CDR2 SVGAGI. The CDR3 has 13 residues. The V end was cut by 10 bases, the J end by 0 bases, with 12 bases between. The CDR3, as DNA: TGTGCCACACGAAGGGGTATGAACACTGAAGCTTTCTTT. It yields the protein CATRRGMNTEAFF.

The chain joins TRBV18 to TRBJ2-7; weak D call: TRBD1 (5 bases). This CDR3 region has 12 residues. V lost 3 bases and J 5 bases, leaving 8 bases between the germline ends. Germline values: CDR1 KGHSH, CDR2 LQKENI. The DNA of the CDR3 is TGTGCCAGCTCACCGGACAATAACGAGCAGTACTTC. Translated, it gives CASSPDNNEQYF.

The V call is TRBV7-9, the J call TRBJ2-7; D is uncertain. Trimming took off 5 bases at V and 2 bases at J, with 7 bases between the two ends. The CDR3 sequence is 12 residues long. Germline V gives CDR1 SEHNR, CDR2 FQNEAQ (reference sequence). The CDR3, as DNA: TGTGCCAGCAGCCCCCTTGCCTACGAGCAGTACTTC. Its protein product is CASSPLAYEQYF. The full variable domain, rest sourced from reference TRBV7-9 and TRBJ2-7, is DTGVSQNPRHKITKRGQNVTFRCDPISEHNRLYWYRQTLGQGPEFLTYFQNEAQLEKSRLLSDRFSAERPKGSFSTLEIQRTEQGDSAMYLCASSPLAYEQYFGPGTRLTVT.

V is TRBV5-6 and J is TRBJ2-5, with D possibly matching TRBD1 (6 bases). Trimming cost V 3 bases and J 0 bases, with 12 bases left between them. The CDR3 extends over 15 amino acids. CDR1 is SGHDT, CDR2 YYEEEE, per germline. CDR3 coding DNA: TGTGCCAGCAGCTCGTACCGGGACAACCAAGAGACCCAGTACTTC. This translates into CASSSYRDNQETQYF.

The J gene is TRBJ2-3, the V gene TRBV2; 7 bases map to TRBD2. The trim removed 2 bases at V and 3 bases at J, leaving 5 bases unmatched. CDR3 length: 15 residues. Germline CDR1 and CDR2: SNHLY and FYNNEI. CDR3 bases: TGTGCCAGCAGTGAAAGGCGCGGGAGTACAGATACGCAGTATTTT. Protein product: CASSERRGSTDTQYF.

The chain couples TRBV7-6 to TRBJ2-7; 8 nucleotides align to TRBD1. CDR1 is SGHVS, CDR2 FNYEAQ, per germline. Trimming cost V 0 bases and J 2 bases; bases outside gene matches: 15. CDR3 length: 19 amino acids. CDR3 DNA: TGTGCCAGCAGCTTAGCCCCAACGGCCCCGCAGGGGGCAGCCTACGAGCAGTACTTC. The encoded protein is CASSLAPTAPQGAAYEQYF.

This rearrangement joins TRBV19 to TRBJ1-2; D is ambiguous. Germline V lookup: CDR1 LNHDA, CDR2 SQIVND (reference sequence). Trimming left V 0 bases short and J 4 bases short, with 6 bases between. This CDR3 has 13 residues. The CDR3 nucleotides read TGTGCCAGTAGTATAGATAGTAGCTATGGCTACACCTTC. It is translated as CASSIDSSYGYTF.

The chain joins TRBV4-1 to TRBJ1-1; the D is unclear. Trimming took 1 base from V and 4 from J, leaving 13 bases between them. CDR3 length: 15 residues. Germline loops: CDR1 MGHRA, CDR2 YSYEKL. In nucleotides, the CDR3 is TGCGCCAGCAGCCAAGTGTACAGTCAAAGCACTGAAGCTTTCTTT. Encoded protein: CASSQVYSQSTEAFF.

The genes are TRBV29-1 and TRBJ2-5, with a possible D match to TRBD1 (6 bases). Trimming removed 3 bases at V and 5 bases at J, with 13 bases between. Germline loops: CDR1 SQVTM, CDR2 ANQGSEA. The CDR3 is 13 amino acids. The CDR3 protein is CSVDGGALETQYF. CDR3 nucleotides: TGCAGCGTTGATGGGGGCGCGCTCGAGACCCAGTACTTC.

The chain combines TRBV2 with TRBJ1-2, with TRBD1 as a possible D gene (6 bases). V lost 8 bases, J lost 3 bases, and 19 bases lay in between. CDR1 and CDR2 (germline): SNHLY, FYNNEI. The CDR3 totals 15 residues. This CDR3 is CASDDRDRQYYGYTF. CDR3 in DNA: TGTGCCAGCGATGATAGAGACAGGCAGTACTATGGCTACACCTTC.

This chain uses TRBV5-1 with TRBJ2-1, with TRBD1 identical over 9 bases. Germline trimming cut 4 bases from V and 6 bases from J; bases unmatched to any gene: 8. This CDR3 contains 15 residues. Germline CDR1 is SGHRS and CDR2 is YFSETQ. CDR3 in amino acids: CASSRDRGMSNEQFF. CDR3 DNA: TGCGCCAGCAGCCGAGACAGGGGGATGAGCAATGAGCAGTTCTTC.

DNA for the CDR3: TGTGCCAGCACCGATACAGGGGCTGGGGCCAACGTCCTGACTTTC. It is translated as CASTDTGAGANVLTF. V is TRBV27 and J is TRBJ2-6; 7 bases are shared with TRBD1. Germline V gene sequence: CDR1 MNHEY, CDR2 SMNVEV (reference sequence). The V segment lost 7 bases and the J segment 2 bases; nucleotides outside the gene matches: 5. The length of the CDR3 is 15 residues.

This clone was seen a single time. The V call is TRBV23-1, the J call TRBJ2-1; D gene unclear. TRBV23-1 is reported as an ORF; its role is uncertain. This CDR3 region has 13 residues. The germline V and J ends were trimmed by 0 bases and 8 bases, with 8 bases remaining between them. In nucleotides, the CDR3 is TGCGCCAGCAGTCAATCAAAAACCCATGAGCAGTTCTTC. Amino acids: CASSQSKTHEQFF.

The rearrangement uses TRBV9 and TRBJ2-1; D is ambiguous. CDR3 length: 13 amino acids. Trimming removed 7 bases at V and 1 base at J, with 9 bases between. Germline loops: CDR1 SGDLS, CDR2 YYNGEE. The CDR3, as DNA: TGTGCCAGCGATGACGGATCCTACAATGAGCAGTTCTTC. The encoded protein is CASDDGSYNEQFF.

The V and J genes are TRBV11-2 and TRBJ1-1; TRBD1 matches at 10 bases. Germline CDR1 is SGHAT and CDR2 is FQNNGV. V lost 5 bases to trimming and J lost 6 bases; unmatched junction nucleotides: 12. This CDR3 has 16 amino acids. The chain's CDR3 is CASSLLWSGQGPEAFF. In DNA, the CDR3 is TGTGCCAGCAGCCTACTTTGGTCGGGACAGGGGCCTGAAGCTTTCTTT.

The V gene is TRBV6-1, the J gene TRBJ2-3; D perhaps matches TRBD1 (5 bases). Germline loops: CDR1 MNHNS, CDR2 SASEGT. Trimming removed 6 bases at V and 0 bases at J, with 13 bases between. The CDR3 totals 15 residues. The DNA of the CDR3 is TGTGCCAGCAGCTATGGACAAAGTAGCACAGATACGCAGTATTTT. It codes for CASSYGQSSTDTQYF.

The chain couples TRBV5-1 to TRBJ2-1; D might be TRBD1 or TRBD2, each matching 5 bases. V was cut by 0 bases and J by 5 bases, with 6 bases left in between. The CDR3 contains 13 residues. Germline CDR1 and CDR2: SGHRS and YFSETQ. For the CDR3, the DNA is TGCGCCAGCAGCTTGGGAGGGGACAATGAGCAGTTCTTC. It specifies CASSLGGDNEQFF. Supplemented by reference TRBV5-1 and TRBJ2-1, the full variable domain reads KAGVTQTPRYLIKTRGQQVTLSCSPISGHRSVSWYQQTPGQGLQFLFEYFSETQRNKGNFPGRFSGRQFSNSRSEMNVSTLELGDSALYLCASSLGGDNEQFFGPGTRLTVL.

The rearrangement links TRBV27 to TRBJ2-7; D perhaps matches TRBD2 (6 bases). The CDR3 contains 13 residues. Germline V gene sequence: CDR1 MNHEY, CDR2 SMNVEV (reference sequence). Trimming cost V 5 bases and J 4 bases, with 12 bases left between them. CDR3 sequence (DNA): TGTGCCAGCAGTATCCCCGGGGGTTACGAGCAGTACTTC. This gives the protein CASSIPGGYEQYF.

The chain couples TRBV6-1 to TRBJ2-7, with a weak D call TRBD2 (5 bases). CDR1 MNHNS and CDR2 SASEGT come from the germline V gene. There are 12 residues in the CDR3. V was pared by 5 bases and J by 1 base, with 6 bases between. The CDR3 DNA is TGTGCCAGCAGTAGGGAGTCCTACGAGCAGTACTTC. It yields the protein CASSRESYEQYF.

The count of this clone is one. J is TRBJ1-1 and V is TRBV5-6, with D perhaps TRBD1 (6 bases). V gave up 5 bases and J gave up 3 bases, with 14 bases separating them. There are 14 residues in the CDR3. Germline CDR1 and CDR2: SGHDT and YYEEEE. The CDR3: CASRLGGVDTEAFF. The CDR3 DNA reads as TGTGCCAGCAGGTTAGGGGGTGTTGACACTGAAGCTTTCTTT.

V is TRBV10-2 and J is TRBJ2-7; TRBD1 aligns across 9 bases. The CDR3 length is 15 residues. Germline V gene lookup returns CDR1 WSHSY and CDR2 SAAADI. Trimming took 10 bases from V and 2 from J; bases not matched to a gene: 12. CDR3 nucleotides: TGCGCCATCACAAACCGGGACAGGGCCCCCTACGAGCAGTACTTC. Its protein is CAITNRDRAPYEQYF.

CDR3 sequence: CASSLDWVRGMNTEAFF. CDR3 coding DNA: TGTGCCAGCAGCTTGGATTGGGTCAGGGGGATGAACACTGAAGCTTTCTTT. The chain links TRBV5-6 to TRBJ1-1, with 7 bases lining up with TRBD1. The CDR3 has 17 amino acids. V lost 0 bases to trimming and J lost 0 bases; unmatched junction nucleotides: 8. The germline CDR1 and CDR2 sequences are SGHDT and YYEEEE.

V is TRBV7-9 and J is TRBJ2-5; possibly TRBD1 for D (5 bases). Trimming took 6 bases from V and 5 from J, leaving 13 bases between them. In germline, CDR1 is SEHNR, CDR2 FQNEAQ (reference sequence). The length of the CDR3 is 13 residues. CDR3 residues: CASSDPGLETQYF. CDR3 bases: TGTGCCAGCAGTGATCCAGGGCTCGAGACCCAGTACTTC.

The genes are TRBV13 and TRBJ1-1; D may be TRBD1 (5 bases). Trimming removed 6 bases from V and 7 bases from J, with 18 bases in between. CDR1 and CDR2 (germline): PRHDT, FYEKMQ (reference sequence). The CDR3 is 14 residues long. CDR3 amino acids: CASRDRTGTLEAFF. CDR3 nucleotide sequence: TGTGCCAGCAGGGATCGAACCGGGACCCTTGAAGCTTTCTTT.